Each of the 14 T cell receptor beta chains below was sequenced from the same sample in a study of blood T cell repertoires in COVID-19. Using immunoSEQ multiplex PCR, the repertoire was profiled, and TCRdb retains in-frame clones only, with some absent. The sample lists roughly 210,000 clones, around 90% occurring once. Sequencing was done on a sample of peripheral blood. The source of these receptors is a man between 65 and 85 years old with acute or convalescent COVID-19.

The chain couples TRBV6-6 to TRBJ2-7; 10 bases line up with TRBD1. Germline V gives CDR1 MNHNY, CDR2 SVGAGI (reference sequence). This CDR3 has 15 residues. V lost 4 bases, J lost 6 bases, and 9 bases stayed unmatched. Here the CDR3 reads CASSSSGTGESEQYF. CDR3 DNA sequence: TGTGCCAGCAGTTCATCCGGGACAGGGGAATCCGAGCAGTACTTC.

The chain combines TRBV3-1 (or the pseudogene TRBV3-2) with TRBJ2-5, with 8 positions matching TRBD1. The CDR3 runs 14 residues. V was pared by 6 bases and J by 1 base, with 4 bases of the junction left unmatched. Germline V gene lookup returns CDR1 LGHDT and CDR2 YNNKEL (reference sequence). The CDR3 sequence is CASSSTGGQETQYF. The CDR3 nucleotides are TGTGCCAGCAGTTCAACAGGGGGCCAAGAGACCCAGTACTTC.

V is TRBV18 and J is TRBJ1-1; perhaps TRBD1 as D (6 bases). Germline V CDR1 and CDR2: KGHSH, LQKENI. Deletions cut 3 bases from V and 5 bases from J, with 10 bases between. This CDR3 spans 13 amino acids. The CDR3: CASSPDRRTEAFF. The CDR3 DNA is TGTGCCAGCTCACCGGACAGAAGAACTGAAGCTTTCTTT. The full variable domain, completed using reference TRBV18 and TRBJ1-1, is NAGVMQNPRHLVRRRGQEARLRCSPMKGHSHVYWYRQLPEEGLKFMVYLQKENIIDESGMPKERFSAEFPKEGPSILRIQQVVRGDSAAYFCASSPDRRTEAFFGQGTRLTVV.

The chain links TRBV6-2 or TRBV6-3 to TRBJ1-1, with 7 bases aligning to TRBD1. Germline values: CDR1 MNHEY, CDR2 SVGEGT. Losses at the gene ends were 5 bases for V and 4 bases for J; bases not matched to a gene: 4. The CDR3 contains 13 residues. Here the CDR3 reads CASSRQGRTEAFF. CDR3 coding DNA: TGTGCCAGCAGTCGACAGGGCCGCACTGAAGCTTTCTTT.

V is TRBV28 and J is TRBJ1-5; a weak D match, TRBD1 (5 bases). The CDR3 totals 12 residues. The V end was cut by 8 bases, the J end by 7 bases, with 12 bases between. Germline V gives CDR1 MDHEN, CDR2 SYDVKM. The CDR3 spells CASGGGIQPQHF. DNA of the CDR3: TGTGCCAGCGGTGGGGGGATCCAGCCCCAGCATTTT.

This chain joins TRBV6-6 and TRBJ1-1; D gene ambiguous. The germline V gene encodes CDR1 MNHNY and CDR2 SVGAGI (reference sequence). V lost 5 bases to trimming and J lost 3 bases, with 10 bases between them. The CDR3 totals 13 residues. CDR3 sequence: CASSRQGDTEAFF. CDR3 DNA sequence: TGTGCCAGCAGTCGTCAAGGAGACACTGAAGCTTTCTTT.

The V call is TRBV7-2, the J call TRBJ1-3, with 10 bases matching TRBD1. Germline CDR1 is SGHTA and CDR2 is FQGNSA. V was pared by 4 bases and J by 5 bases, with 8 bases of the junction left unmatched. The CDR3 contains 16 residues. CDR3 in DNA: TGTGCCAGCAGCTCGAACCGGGACAGGGGAAGAAACACCATATATTTT. This gives the protein CASSSNRDRGRNTIYF.

The V gene is TRBV6-5, the J gene TRBJ1-3; D call uncertain. Germline CDR1 is MNHEY and CDR2 is SVGAGI. The CDR3 spans 13 residues. With 6 bases removed from V and 0 bases from J, the gap between germline ends came to 6 bases. The CDR3 here is CASRGSSGNTIYF. The DNA of the CDR3 is TGTGCCAGCAGAGGGAGCTCTGGAAACACCATATATTTT.

This clone was counted only a few times. V gene TRBV6-6 combines with J gene TRBJ1-5, with D possibly TRBD1 on 5 matching bases. There are 14 residues in the CDR3. Germline V gives CDR1 MNHNY, CDR2 SVGAGI (reference sequence). V lost 3 bases, J lost 3 bases, and 9 bases lay in between. This chain's CDR3 is CASSYRGPNQPQHF. The CDR3 DNA reads TGTGCCAGCAGTTATAGGGGTCCCAATCAGCCCCAGCATTTT.

In DNA form, the CDR3 reads TGTGCCAGCAGCTTAACTCCTGGCGGGAGGGCCGTCAATGAGCAGTTCTTC. Translation: CASSLTPGGRAVNEQFF. V and J are TRBV5-4 and TRBJ2-1, with 9 bases identical to TRBD2. The CDR3 loop spans 17 amino acids. CDR1 is SGHNT and CDR2 is YYREEE in the germline V gene (reference sequence). J lost 6 bases, V lost 2 bases, and 12 bases had no gene match.

This clone was detected once. The chain links TRBV5-4 to TRBJ2-7; 8 bases agree with TRBD2. Germline lookup yields CDR1 SGHNT and CDR2 YYREEE (reference sequence). CDR3 length: 15 residues. The V gene end was trimmed by 4 bases and the J gene end by 6 bases; junction bases not matched to a gene: 12. CDR3 in DNA: TGTGCCAGCAGCCGGCGCAGCGGGAGTAATTTCGAGCAGTACTTC. Its protein is CASSRRSGSNFEQYF.

This clone occurred a few times. CDR3 in amino acids: CASSVGPQETQYF. The CDR3 region has the DNA TGTGCCAGCAGCGTAGGTCCTCAAGAGACCCAGTACTTC. This sequence joins TRBV9 and TRBJ2-5; D call uncertain. With 0 bases removed from V and 2 bases from J, the gap between germline ends came to 5 bases. This CDR3 comprises 13 residues. The germline V gene has CDR1 SGDLS and CDR2 YYNGEE.

The chain couples TRBV7-2 to TRBJ1-4; D call uncertain. In germline, CDR1 is SGHTA, CDR2 FQGNSA. This CDR3 is 14 amino acids long. V was cut by 5 bases and J by 0 bases, with 7 bases left in between. The chain's CDR3 is CASSPFATNEKLFF. CDR3 DNA sequence: TGTGCCAGCAGCCCTTTTGCAACTAATGAAAAACTGTTTTTT.

This clone was detected many times. The chain joins TRBV19 to TRBJ1-2; no definite D call. The CDR3 consists of 13 residues. The germline V gene encodes CDR1 LNHDA and CDR2 SQIVND (reference sequence). Trimming stripped 2 bases from V and 6 bases from J, with 10 bases between. CDR3 loop: CASSISSGNGYTF. The CDR3 bases are TGTGCCAGTAGTATATCTTCCGGGAATGGCTACACCTTC.